What follows describes a single TCR beta chain. Using immunoSEQ multiplex PCR, the repertoire was profiled, and TCRdb retains in-frame clones only, with some absent. The sample lists about 9,700 clones; under 40% were seen once. These data come from a study of graft-versus-host responses after intestinal transplantation. Study-level background: Uniformly, recipients were administered anti-thymocyte globulin induction with subsequent tacrolimus and steroids for about 3 years.

The CDR3 runs to 13 residues. The germline CDR1 and CDR2 sequences are SGHKS and YYEKEE (reference sequence). The junction had 4 bases not matched to a gene; V was cut back by 4 bases and J by 4 bases. Irradiated, violet-dye-labeled stimulator cells, about 200,000 in number, were plated with about 200,000 CFSE-labeled responder cells. Study-wide results and caveats: Early post-transplant declines in HvG were associated with peak levels of circulating GvH clones.

The receptor was isolated from a human patient who received an intestinal transplant. The sample in question was alloreactive CD8+ T cells from a mixed lymphocyte reaction culture, obtained before intestinal transplant. Subset of the sample: CFSE-low proliferating T cells sorted from approximately 6-day pre-transplant mixed lymphocyte reaction (GvH or HvG direction). The genes are TRBV5-5 and TRBJ1-1; 7 bases are a match to TRBD1. Written as DNA, the CDR3 is TGTGCCAGCAGCCTAGAGGGGGCCACTGAAGCTTTCTTT. It codes for CASSLEGATEAFF.